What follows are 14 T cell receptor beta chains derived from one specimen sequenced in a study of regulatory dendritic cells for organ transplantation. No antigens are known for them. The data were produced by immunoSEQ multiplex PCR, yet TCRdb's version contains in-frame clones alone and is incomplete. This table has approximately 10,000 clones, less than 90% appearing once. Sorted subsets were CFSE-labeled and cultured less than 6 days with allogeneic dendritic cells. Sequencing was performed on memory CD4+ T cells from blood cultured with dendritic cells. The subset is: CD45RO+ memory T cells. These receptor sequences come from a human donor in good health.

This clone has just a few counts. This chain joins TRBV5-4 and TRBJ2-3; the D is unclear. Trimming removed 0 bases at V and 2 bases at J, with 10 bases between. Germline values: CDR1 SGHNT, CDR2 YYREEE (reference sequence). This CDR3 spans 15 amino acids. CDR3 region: CASSLGGVTTDTQYF. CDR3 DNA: TGTGCCAGCAGCTTGGGCGGAGTTACCACAGATACGCAGTATTTT.

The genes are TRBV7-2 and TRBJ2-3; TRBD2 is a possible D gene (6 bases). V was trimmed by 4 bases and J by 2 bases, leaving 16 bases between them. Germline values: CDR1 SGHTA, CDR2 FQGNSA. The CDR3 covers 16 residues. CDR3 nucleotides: TGTGCCAGCAGCTCCTTCGGGGGACGTACCACAGATACGCAGTATTTT. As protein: CASSSFGGRTTDTQYF. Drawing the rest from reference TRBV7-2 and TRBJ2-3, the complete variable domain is GAGVSQSPSNKVTEKGKDVELRCDPISGHTALYWYRQSLGQGLEFLIYFQGNSAPDKSGLPSDRFSAERTGGSVSTLTIQRTQQEDSAVYLCASSSFGGRTTDTQYFGPGTRLTVL.

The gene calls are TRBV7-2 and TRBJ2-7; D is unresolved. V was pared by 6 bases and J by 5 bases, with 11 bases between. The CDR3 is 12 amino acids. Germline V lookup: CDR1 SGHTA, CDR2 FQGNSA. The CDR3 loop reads CASSYGYNEQYF. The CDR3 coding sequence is TGTGCCAGCAGTTACGGCTACAACGAGCAGTACTTC. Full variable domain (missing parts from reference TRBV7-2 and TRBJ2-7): GAGVSQSPSNKVTEKGKDVELRCDPISGHTALYWYRQSLGQGLEFLIYFQGNSAPDKSGLPSDRFSAERTGGSVSTLTIQRTQQEDSAVYLCASSYGYNEQYFGPGTRLTVT.

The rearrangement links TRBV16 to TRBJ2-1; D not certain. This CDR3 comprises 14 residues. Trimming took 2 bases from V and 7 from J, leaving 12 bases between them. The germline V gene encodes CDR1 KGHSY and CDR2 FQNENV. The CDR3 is CASSQLSQGNEQFF. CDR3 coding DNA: TGTGCCAGCAGCCAACTATCCCAAGGGAATGAGCAGTTCTTC.

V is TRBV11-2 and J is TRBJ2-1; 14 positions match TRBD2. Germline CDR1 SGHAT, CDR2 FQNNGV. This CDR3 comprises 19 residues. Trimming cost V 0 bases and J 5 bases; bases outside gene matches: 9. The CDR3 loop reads CASSLDLTSGRAGDNEQFF. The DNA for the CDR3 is TGTGCCAGCAGCTTAGACCTGACTAGCGGGAGGGCGGGGGACAATGAGCAGTTCTTC. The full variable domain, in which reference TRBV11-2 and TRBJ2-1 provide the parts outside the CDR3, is EAGVAQSPRYKIIEKRQSVAFWCNPISGHATLYWYQQILGQGPKLLIQFQNNGVVDDSQLPKDRFSAERLKGVDSTLKIQPAKLEDSAVYLCASSLDLTSGRAGDNEQFFGPGTRLTVL.

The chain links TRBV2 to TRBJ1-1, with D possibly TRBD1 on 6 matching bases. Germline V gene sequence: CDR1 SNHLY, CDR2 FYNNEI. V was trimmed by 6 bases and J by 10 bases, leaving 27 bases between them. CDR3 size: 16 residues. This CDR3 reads CASSQGGVQGSMGAFF. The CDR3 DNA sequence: TGTGCCAGCAGCCAAGGAGGGGTTCAGGGGTCAATGGGAGCTTTCTTT. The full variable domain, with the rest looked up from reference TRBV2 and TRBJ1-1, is EPEVTQTPSHQVTQMGQEVILRCVPISNHLYFYWYRQILGQKVEFLVSFYNNEISEKSEIFDDQFSVERPDGSNFTLKIRSTKLEDSAMYFCASSQGGVQGSMGAFFGQGTRLTVV.

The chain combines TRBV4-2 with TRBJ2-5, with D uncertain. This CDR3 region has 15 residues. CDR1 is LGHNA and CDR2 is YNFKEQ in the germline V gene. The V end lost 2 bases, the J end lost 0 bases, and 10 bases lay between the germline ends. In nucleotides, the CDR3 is TGTGCCAGCAGCCAATCCCTGATGGACCAAGAGACCCAGTACTTC. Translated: CASSQSLMDQETQYF.

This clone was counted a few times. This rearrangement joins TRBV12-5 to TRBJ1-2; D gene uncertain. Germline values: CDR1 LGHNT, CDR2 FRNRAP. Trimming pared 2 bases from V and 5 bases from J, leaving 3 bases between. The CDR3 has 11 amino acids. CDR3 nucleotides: TGTGCTAGTGGTTTGTTGTATGGCTACACCTTC. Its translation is CASGLLYGYTF.

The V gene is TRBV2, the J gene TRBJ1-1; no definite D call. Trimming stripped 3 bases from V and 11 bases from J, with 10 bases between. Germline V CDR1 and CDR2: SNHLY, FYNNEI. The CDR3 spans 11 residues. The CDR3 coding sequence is TGTGCCAGCAGTGATAGCCCGTGGGCTTTCTTT. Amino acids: CASSDSPWAFF.

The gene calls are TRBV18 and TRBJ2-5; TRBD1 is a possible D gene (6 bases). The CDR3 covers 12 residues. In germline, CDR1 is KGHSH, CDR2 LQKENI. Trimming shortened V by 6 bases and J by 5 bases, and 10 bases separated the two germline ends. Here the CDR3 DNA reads TGTGCCAGCTCCCTCCAGGGGGAGACCCAGTACTTC. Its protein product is CASSLQGETQYF.

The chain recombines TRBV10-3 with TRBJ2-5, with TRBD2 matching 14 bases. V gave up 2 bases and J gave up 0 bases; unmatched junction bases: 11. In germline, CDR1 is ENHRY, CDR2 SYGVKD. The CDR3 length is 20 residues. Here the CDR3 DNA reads TGTGCCATCAGTGAGGGGGGACTAGCGGGAGTCTCCTCGTACCAAGAGACCCAGTACTTC. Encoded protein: CAISEGGLAGVSSYQETQYF.

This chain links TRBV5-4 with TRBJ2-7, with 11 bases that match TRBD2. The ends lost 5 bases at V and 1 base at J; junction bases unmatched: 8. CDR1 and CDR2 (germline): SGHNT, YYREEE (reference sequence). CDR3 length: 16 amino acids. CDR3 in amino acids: CASSQRTSGFSYEQYF. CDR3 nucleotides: TGTGCCAGCAGTCAGAGGACTAGCGGGTTTTCCTACGAGCAGTACTTC.

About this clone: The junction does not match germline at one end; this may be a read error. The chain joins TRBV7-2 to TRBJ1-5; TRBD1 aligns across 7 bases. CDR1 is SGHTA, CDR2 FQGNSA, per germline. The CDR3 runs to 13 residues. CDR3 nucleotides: TGTGCCAGCAGCTTACAGGGGGGTCAGTCCCAGCATTTT. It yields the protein CASSLQGGQSQHF.

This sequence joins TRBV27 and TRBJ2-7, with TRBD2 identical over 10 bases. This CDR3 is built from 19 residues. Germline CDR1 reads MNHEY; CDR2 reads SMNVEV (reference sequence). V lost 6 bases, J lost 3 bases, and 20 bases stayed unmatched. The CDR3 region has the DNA TGTGCCAGCAGACATGCAGCGGGAGGGCCTCCGTTACCTCTCTACGAGCAGTACTTC. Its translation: CASRHAAGGPPLPLYEQYF.